This T cell receptor (beta chain) was sequenced during a study of T cell repertoires in cytomegalovirus infection. This clonotype was recorded at least ten times. Germline assignment: CDR1 SEHNR and CDR2 FQNEAQ (reference sequence). The V gene end was trimmed by 3 bases and the J gene end by 1 base; junction bases not matched to a gene: 5. The CDR3 length is 16 residues. TCRdb used MiXCR to reprocess the reads, holding one entry per CDR3 protein. The table includes about 230,000 distinct CDR3 sequences, approximately 7% detected once. What was sequenced was PBMCs. V usage is TRBV7-9 and J usage is TRBJ2-1; TRBD2 agrees at 8 bases. The sequence came from a human donor in good health (CMV status not recorded). Some clones in this sample may be carry-over from other donors' samples. The CDR3 region is CASSFLGGESYNEQFF. The CDR3 nucleotides read TGTGCCAGCAGCTTTCTCGGGGGGGAGTCCTACAATGAGCAGTTCTTC.